The subject of this entry is one TCR beta chain. What it binds is unknown. Germline-derived CDR1 and CDR2 are SGDLS and YYNGEE. Germline trimming cut 4 bases from V and 5 bases from J; bases unmatched to any gene: 14. The CDR3 runs to 17 residues. The data stem from a study of somatic mutations in cytotoxic T cells in rheumatoid arthritis. Overall study findings and caveats: Antigens recognized by the expanded CD8+ clones were unknown.

Method: immunoSEQ multiplex PCR; TCRdb's copy keeps in-frame clones and lacks some. The data contain 14,000 or so clones, 60% to 85% of them singletons. The source material was CD8+ T cells sorted from blood. This sequence joins TRBV9 and TRBJ2-2, with TRBD1 matching 7 bases. The sequence came from an adult with rheumatoid arthritis. The CDR3 sequence: CASSFTIGTDVTGELFF. DNA of the CDR3: TGTGCCAGCAGCTTTACGATTGGGACAGACGTTACCGGGGAGCTGTTTTTT.